This T cell receptor (beta chain) derives from a study of OX40 agonist ivuxolimab in advanced cancers. Study-level background: Males comprised over 80% of the group, whose mean age was about 62 years (range roughly 20 to 90).

Generated by immunoSEQ multiplex PCR, the TCRdb table keeps only in-frame clones and is missing some. The table records about 73,000 clones, around 90% of them present only once. The germline gives CDR1 SGHTA, CDR2 FQGTGA. Trimming cost V 2 bases and J 7 bases, with 18 bases left between them. The CDR3 extends over 15 amino acids. Cycle 7 day 1, cycle 4 day 1, and baseline were the timepoints at which blood was sampled. Sample: CD4+ or CD8+ T cells sorted from blood, taken in a trial of the OX40 agonist ivuxolimab. J is TRBJ2-7 and V is TRBV7-3; tentative D call: TRBD2 (7 bases). The receptor's source is an adult with an advanced solid tumor such as melanoma, head and neck, liver or kidney cancer. The CDR3 here is CASSLSAGDYEEQYF. The CDR3 DNA reads TGTGCCAGCAGCTTATCGGCAGGGGACTACGAGGAGCAGTACTTC.